The 12 T cell receptor beta chains listed next were all sequenced from one sample in a study of T cells after posttransplantation cyclophosphamide. Profiled with immunoSEQ multiplex PCR; TCRdb holds only in-frame clones, not every one. The sample comprises around 43,000 clones, about 90% of which are singletons, and approximately 3.1% rests with the top ten. The sequenced sample consisted of PBMCs. Every receptor here comes from a woman between 50 and 59 years old in good health and a related stem cell transplant donor.

This chain links TRBV6-5 with TRBJ2-7, with 11 bases matching TRBD2. From germline, CDR1 is MNHEY and CDR2 SVGAGI. V dropped 8 bases and J dropped 4; count of bases not matched to a gene: 4. The CDR3 is made up of 13 amino acids. The CDR3 loop is CASRLAGPYEQYF. DNA of the CDR3: TGTGCCAGCCGACTAGCGGGACCGTACGAGCAGTACTTC.

The rearrangement joins TRBV7-9 to TRBJ2-2; the D gene is possibly TRBD1 (5 bases). Trimming removed 5 bases from V and 7 bases from J, with 8 bases in between. Germline-derived CDR1 and CDR2 are SEHNR and FQNEAQ (reference sequence). The length of the CDR3 is 12 residues. CDR3 in amino acids: CASSQGVGELFF. The CDR3 DNA follows: TGTGCCAGCAGCCAAGGGGTCGGGGAGCTGTTTTTT.

The J gene is TRBJ1-4, the V gene TRBV7-9; no reliable D call. Trimming left V 5 bases short and J 0 bases short, with 10 bases between. The germline CDR1 and CDR2 sequences are SEHNR and FQNEAQ (reference sequence). The CDR3 loop spans 15 amino acids. The CDR3 DNA reads TGTGCCAGCAGCGCCCCAACAGCAACTAATGAAAAACTGTTTTTT. Its translation: CASSAPTATNEKLFF.

The J gene is TRBJ2-1, the V gene TRBV25-1; D is ambiguous. CDR1 and CDR2 from the germline V gene are MGHDK and SYGVNS. V lost 3 bases and J lost 0, with 3 bases in between. CDR3 size: 13 residues. CDR3 amino acids: CASSEYSYNEQFF. Here the CDR3 DNA reads TGTGCCAGCAGTGAGTACTCCTACAATGAGCAGTTCTTC.

The rearrangement uses TRBV19 and TRBJ1-3, with a possible D match to TRBD1 (6 bases). CDR3 length: 15 amino acids. Germline V lookup: CDR1 LNHDA, CDR2 SQIVND (reference sequence). V was trimmed by 2 bases and J by 0 bases, leaving 8 bases between them. CDR3 amino acids: CASSIQGPSGNTIYF. The DNA of the CDR3 is TGTGCCAGTAGTATACAGGGGCCCTCTGGAAACACCATATATTTT.

This chain uses TRBV5-1 with TRBJ2-5, with 7 bases that match TRBD1. This CDR3 is 14 amino acids long. Germline CDR1 SGHRS, CDR2 YFSETQ. Trimming cost V 4 bases and J 2 bases; bases outside gene matches: 5. DNA of the CDR3: TGCGCCAGCAGCCACGGGACAGAACAAGAGACCCAGTACTTC. It encodes CASSHGTEQETQYF. The variable domain in full, with the rest retrieved from reference TRBV5-1 and TRBJ2-5, is KAGVTQTPRYLIKTRGQQVTLSCSPISGHRSVSWYQQTPGQGLQFLFEYFSETQRNKGNFPGRFSGRQFSNSRSEMNVSTLELGDSALYLCASSHGTEQETQYFGPGTRLLVL.

As regards this clone: The same CDR3 is also encoded by other DNA sequences in this sample. The chain has TRBV10-3 and TRBJ2-7, with D maybe TRBD1 (6 bases). CDR1 and CDR2 from the germline V gene are ENHRY and SYGVKD. The V and J ends lost 1 base and 4 bases respectively, with 8 bases between them. The CDR3 length is 13 residues. The CDR3 bases are TGTGCCATCAGTGAGTACAGGGTTTACGAGCAGTACTTC. Translation gives CAISEYRVYEQYF.

As for this clone: Sequence at one end of the junction differs from germline and may be a read error. The V gene is TRBV2, the J gene TRBJ1-5; TRBD1 agrees at 10 bases. Germline V CDR1 and CDR2: SNHLY, FYNNEI. This CDR3 region has 12 residues. The CDR3 DNA sequence: TGTGCCAGCAGGATGACAGGGGGCGTAACAGATTTT. It codes for CASRMTGGVTDF. Full variable domain (missing parts from reference TRBV2 and TRBJ1-5): EPEVTQTPSHQVTQMGQEVILRCVPISNHLYFYWYRQILGQKVEFLVSFYNNEISEKSEIFDDQFSVERPDGSNFTLKIRSTKLEDSAMYFCASRMTGGVTDFGDGTRLSIL.

V is TRBV28 and J is TRBJ1-5, with 9 bases that match TRBD1. V lost 7 bases to trimming and J lost 3 bases; unmatched junction nucleotides: 7. Germline CDR1 MDHEN, CDR2 SYDVKM. This CDR3 is 15 amino acids long. CDR3 sequence (DNA): TGTGCCAGCACCCTGGACAGGGGTCCCAATCAGCCCCAGCATTTT. It encodes CASTLDRGPNQPQHF.

This chain links TRBV19 with TRBJ2-3; the D gene is possibly TRBD1 (6 bases). Germline assignment: CDR1 LNHDA and CDR2 SQIVND (reference sequence). This CDR3 has 15 amino acids. V was pared by 3 bases and J by 4 bases, with 14 bases between. The DNA of the CDR3 is TGTGCCAGTAGTATCGACAGGAAGGTAGCAGATACGCAGTATTTT. Its translation is CASSIDRKVADTQYF.

The chain links TRBV12-2 to TRBJ2-7; the table assigns TRBD2, which was not confirmed against the DNA. TRBV12-2 is tagged as a pseudogene. CDR3 length: 13 residues. Here the CDR3 reads CASRLALGGEQYF. The CDR3 DNA sequence: TGTGCAAGTCGCTTAGCGCTTGGCGGCGAGCAGTACTTC.

The V gene is TRBV7-9, the J gene TRBJ2-7; TRBD2 matches at 9 bases. The V gene's germline CDR1 is SEHNR and CDR2 FQNEAQ (reference sequence). The CDR3 consists of 15 residues. With 7 bases clipped from V and 3 bases from J, the junction kept 10 bases outside the gene matches. CDR3 sequence: CASTPLSSGSYEQYF. In DNA form, the CDR3 reads TGTGCCAGCACCCCCCTAAGTAGCGGGAGCTACGAGCAGTACTTC.